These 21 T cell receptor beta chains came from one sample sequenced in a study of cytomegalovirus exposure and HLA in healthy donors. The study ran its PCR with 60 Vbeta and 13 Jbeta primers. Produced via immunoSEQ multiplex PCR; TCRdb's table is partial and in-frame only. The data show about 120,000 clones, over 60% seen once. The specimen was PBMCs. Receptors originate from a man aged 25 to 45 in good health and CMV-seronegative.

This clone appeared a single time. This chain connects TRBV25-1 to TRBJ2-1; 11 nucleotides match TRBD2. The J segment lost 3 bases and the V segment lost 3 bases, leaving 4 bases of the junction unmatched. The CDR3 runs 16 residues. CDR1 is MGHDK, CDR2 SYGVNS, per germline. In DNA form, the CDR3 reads TGTGCCAGCAGTGACCAACTAGCGGGAGTCTACAATGAGCAGTTCTTC. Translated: CASSDQLAGVYNEQFF.

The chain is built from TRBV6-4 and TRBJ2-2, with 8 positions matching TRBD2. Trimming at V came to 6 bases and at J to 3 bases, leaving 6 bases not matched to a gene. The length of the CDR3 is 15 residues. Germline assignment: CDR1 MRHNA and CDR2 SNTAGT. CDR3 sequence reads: CASSVSGAHTGELFF. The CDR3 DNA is TGTGCCAGCAGCGTTAGCGGGGCTCACACCGGGGAGCTGTTTTTT.

CDR3 sequence (DNA): TGTGCCAGCAGCTTGGAGGCGGCACAGGGGGGAATGAACACTGAAGCTTTCTTT. This sequence encodes CASSLEAAQGGMNTEAFF. The gene calls are TRBV5-6 and TRBJ1-1, with TRBD1 matching 8 bases. Per germline, CDR1 SGHDT and CDR2 YYEEEE. This CDR3 has 18 residues. Trimming removed 0 bases from V and 0 bases from J; junction bases left unmatched: 10.

DNA of the CDR3: TGTGCCAGCGGCCGGGGGGCGGACTACGAGCAGTACTTC. Translated, it gives CASGRGADYEQYF. The V gene is TRBV6-6, the J gene TRBJ2-7; TRBD2 is a possible D gene (7 bases). V lost 8 bases to trimming and J lost 3 bases, with 14 bases between them. Germline CDR1 is MNHNY and CDR2 is SVGAGI (reference sequence). The CDR3 extends over 13 amino acids.

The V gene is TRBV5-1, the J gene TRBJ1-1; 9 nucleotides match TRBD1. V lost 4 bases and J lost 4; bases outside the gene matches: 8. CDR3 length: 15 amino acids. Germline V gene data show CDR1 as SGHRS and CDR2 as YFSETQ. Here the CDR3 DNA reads TGCGCCAGCAGCCCAATACAGGGGGCTGGCACTGAAGCTTTCTTT. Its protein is CASSPIQGAGTEAFF. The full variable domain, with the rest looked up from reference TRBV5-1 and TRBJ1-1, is KAGVTQTPRYLIKTRGQQVTLSCSPISGHRSVSWYQQTPGQGLQFLFEYFSETQRNKGNFPGRFSGRQFSNSRSEMNVSTLELGDSALYLCASSPIQGAGTEAFFGQGTRLTVV.

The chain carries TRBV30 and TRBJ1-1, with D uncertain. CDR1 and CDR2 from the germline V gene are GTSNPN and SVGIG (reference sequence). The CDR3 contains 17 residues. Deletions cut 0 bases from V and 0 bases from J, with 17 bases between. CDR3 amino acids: CAWSVPRYGRLNTEAFF. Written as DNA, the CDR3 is TGTGCCTGGAGTGTACCTCGTTATGGCAGGCTGAACACTGAAGCTTTCTTT.

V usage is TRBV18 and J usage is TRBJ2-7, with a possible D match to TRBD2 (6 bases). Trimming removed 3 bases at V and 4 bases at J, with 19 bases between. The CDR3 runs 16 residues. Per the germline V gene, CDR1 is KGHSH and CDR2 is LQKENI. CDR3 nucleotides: TGTGCCAGCTCACCGCCCCCCTCGGGAGATAAGTACGAGCAGTACTTC. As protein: CASSPPPSGDKYEQYF.

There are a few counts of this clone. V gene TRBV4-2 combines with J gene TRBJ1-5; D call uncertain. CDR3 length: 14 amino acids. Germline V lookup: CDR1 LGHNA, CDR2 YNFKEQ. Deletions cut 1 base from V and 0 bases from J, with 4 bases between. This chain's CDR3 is CASSQGSSNQPQHF. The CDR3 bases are TGTGCCAGCAGCCAAGGGAGTAGCAATCAGCCCCAGCATTTT.

The CDR3 is CASSLVGTGTTGELFF. The CDR3, as DNA: TGTGCCAGCAGCCTAGTCGGGACAGGGACGACCGGGGAGCTGTTTTTT. V is TRBV4-2 and J is TRBJ2-2; 9 positions agree with TRBD1. Germline assignment: CDR1 LGHNA and CDR2 YNFKEQ. Losses at the gene ends were 4 bases for V and 5 bases for J; bases not matched to a gene: 8. The CDR3 consists of 16 residues.

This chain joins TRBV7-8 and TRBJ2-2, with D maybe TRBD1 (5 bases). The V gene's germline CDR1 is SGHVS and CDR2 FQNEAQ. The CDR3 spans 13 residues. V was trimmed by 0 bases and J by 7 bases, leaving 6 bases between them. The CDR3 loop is CASSLAGHGELFF. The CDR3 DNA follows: TGTGCCAGCAGCTTAGCGGGGCACGGGGAGCTGTTTTTT.

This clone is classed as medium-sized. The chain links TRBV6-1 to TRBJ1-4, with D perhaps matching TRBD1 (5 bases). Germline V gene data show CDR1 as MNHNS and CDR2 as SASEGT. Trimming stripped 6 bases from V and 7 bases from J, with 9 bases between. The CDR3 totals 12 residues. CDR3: CASRGLAEKLFF. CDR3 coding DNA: TGTGCCAGCAGGGGGCTCGCTGAAAAACTGTTTTTT.

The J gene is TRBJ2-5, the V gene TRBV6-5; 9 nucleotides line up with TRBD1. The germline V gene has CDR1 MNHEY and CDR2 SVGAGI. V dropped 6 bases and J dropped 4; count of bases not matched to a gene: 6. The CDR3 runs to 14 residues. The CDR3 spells CASSQGQGGETQYF. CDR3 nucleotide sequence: TGTGCCAGCAGCCAGGGACAGGGTGGAGAGACCCAGTACTTC.

CDR3 sequence (DNA): TGCGCCAGCAGCTCACAGGGGAGCCCAGATACGCAGTATTTT. This encodes CASSSQGSPDTQYF. The rearrangement links TRBV5-1 to TRBJ2-3; 7 bases fit TRBD1. J lost 4 bases, V lost 3 bases, and 5 bases had no gene match. The CDR3 has 14 residues. Germline CDR1 and CDR2: SGHRS and YFSETQ.

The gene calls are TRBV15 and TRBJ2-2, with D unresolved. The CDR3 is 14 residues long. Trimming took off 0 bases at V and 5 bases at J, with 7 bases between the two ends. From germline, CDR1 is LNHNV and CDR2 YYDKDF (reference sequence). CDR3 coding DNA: TGTGCCACCAGCAGAGATTTGACTACCGGGGAGCTGTTTTTT. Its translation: CATSRDLTTGELFF.

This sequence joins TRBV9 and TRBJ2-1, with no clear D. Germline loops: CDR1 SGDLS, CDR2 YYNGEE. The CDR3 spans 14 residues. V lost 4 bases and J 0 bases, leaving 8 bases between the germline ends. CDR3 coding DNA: TGTGCCAGCAGCTCCCCAGGCTCCTACAATGAGCAGTTCTTC. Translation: CASSSPGSYNEQFF.

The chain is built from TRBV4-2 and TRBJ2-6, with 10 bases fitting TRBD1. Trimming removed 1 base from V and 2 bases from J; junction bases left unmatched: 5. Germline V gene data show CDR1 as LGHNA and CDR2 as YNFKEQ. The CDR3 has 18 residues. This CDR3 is CASSQAGQGMPGANVLTF. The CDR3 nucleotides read TGTGCCAGCAGCCAAGCGGGACAGGGGATGCCTGGGGCCAACGTCCTGACTTTC.

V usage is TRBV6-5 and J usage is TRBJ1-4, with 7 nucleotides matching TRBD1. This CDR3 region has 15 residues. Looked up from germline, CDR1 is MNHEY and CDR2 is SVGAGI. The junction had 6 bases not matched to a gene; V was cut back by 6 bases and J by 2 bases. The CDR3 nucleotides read TGTGCCAGCAGGTTAGGGGGCTGGACTAATGAAAAACTGTTTTTT. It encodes CASRLGGWTNEKLFF.

CDR3 amino acids: CASSLEGANQPQHF. The CDR3, as DNA: TGCGCCAGCAGCTTGGAGGGGGCCAATCAGCCCCAGCATTTT. This chain uses TRBV5-1 with TRBJ1-5; 7 bases agree with TRBD1. This CDR3 has 14 residues. J was trimmed by 3 bases and V by 0 bases; bases with no gene match: 0. Per germline, CDR1 SGHRS and CDR2 YFSETQ. Combining the CDR3 with reference TRBV5-1 and TRBJ1-5 gives the whole variable domain KAGVTQTPRYLIKTRGQQVTLSCSPISGHRSVSWYQQTPGQGLQFLFEYFSETQRNKGNFPGRFSGRQFSNSRSEMNVSTLELGDSALYLCASSLEGANQPQHFGDGTRLSIL.

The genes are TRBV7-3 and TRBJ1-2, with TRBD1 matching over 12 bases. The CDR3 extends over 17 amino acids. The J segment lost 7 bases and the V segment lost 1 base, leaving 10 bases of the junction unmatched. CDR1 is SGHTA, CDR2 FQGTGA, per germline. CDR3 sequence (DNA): TGTGCCAGCAGCTTAAAAGGCGTGGGGACAGGGGGCGGTGGCTACACCTTC. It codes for CASSLKGVGTGGGGYTF.

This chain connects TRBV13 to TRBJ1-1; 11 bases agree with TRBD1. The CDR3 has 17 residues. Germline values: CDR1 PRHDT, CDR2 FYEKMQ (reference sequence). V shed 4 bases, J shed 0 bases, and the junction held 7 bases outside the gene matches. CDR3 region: CASSSTGTGGMNTEAFF. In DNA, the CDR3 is TGTGCCAGCAGCTCCACCGGGACAGGGGGGATGAACACTGAAGCTTTCTTT.

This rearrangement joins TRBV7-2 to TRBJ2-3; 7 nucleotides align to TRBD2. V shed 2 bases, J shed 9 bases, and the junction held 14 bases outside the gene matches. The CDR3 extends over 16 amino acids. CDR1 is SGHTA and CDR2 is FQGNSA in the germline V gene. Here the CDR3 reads CASSLRRGSGGGTQYF. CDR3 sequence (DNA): TGTGCCAGCAGCTTAAGGCGGGGGTCGGGGGGAGGAACGCAGTATTTT.